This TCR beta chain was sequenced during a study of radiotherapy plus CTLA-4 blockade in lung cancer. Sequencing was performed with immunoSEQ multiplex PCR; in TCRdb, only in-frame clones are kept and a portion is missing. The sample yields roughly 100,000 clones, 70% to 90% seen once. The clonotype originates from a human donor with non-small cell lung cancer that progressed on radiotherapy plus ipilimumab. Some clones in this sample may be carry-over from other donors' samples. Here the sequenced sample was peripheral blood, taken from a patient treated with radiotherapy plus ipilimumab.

The CDR3 protein is CASSRSGGDTDTQYF. The CDR3 DNA sequence: TGTGCCAGCAGCCGTAGCGGGGGGGACACAGATACGCAGTATTTT. The chain is built from TRBV11-3 and TRBJ2-3, with TRBD2 matching 11 bases. Looked up from germline, CDR1 is SGHNT and CDR2 is YENEEA. V dropped 5 bases and J dropped 2; count of bases not matched to a gene: 3. The CDR3 has 15 residues.